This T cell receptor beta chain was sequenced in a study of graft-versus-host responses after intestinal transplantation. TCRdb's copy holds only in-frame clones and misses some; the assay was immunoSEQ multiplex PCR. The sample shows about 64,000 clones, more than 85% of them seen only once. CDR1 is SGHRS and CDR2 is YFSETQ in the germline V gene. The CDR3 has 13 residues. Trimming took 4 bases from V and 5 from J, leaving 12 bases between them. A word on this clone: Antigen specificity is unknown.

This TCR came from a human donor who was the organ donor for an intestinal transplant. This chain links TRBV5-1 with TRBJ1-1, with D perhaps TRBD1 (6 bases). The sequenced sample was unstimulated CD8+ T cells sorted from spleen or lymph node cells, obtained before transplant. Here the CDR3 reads CASSGGQSTEAFF. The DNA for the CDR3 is TGCGCCAGCAGCGGCGGACAGTCAACTGAAGCTTTCTTT.